The 31 T cell receptor beta chains below were found in one sample sequenced in a study. Tregs were sorted as CD4+CD25+CD127-/low cells. Adaptor-ligated barcode primers were used to amplify TRBV12-4/TRBJ1-2 clonotypes. MiXCR was run by TCRdb on the multiplex PCR reads, yielding one entry per CDR3 protein. This sample yields several hundred distinct CDR3 sequences, of which around a tenth are seen a single time; 12% belongs to the top ten. Sequenced sample: Tregs sorted from blood. The receptors here all came from a female donor with breast cancer.

Within the sample, this clonotype is large (0.1 to 1%). The V and J genes are TRBV12-3 or TRBV12-4 and TRBJ1-2; no clear D gene. V lost 5 bases, J lost 2 bases, and 9 bases lay in between. This CDR3 region has 13 residues. CDR3 loop: CASSPDRNYGYTF. CDR3 sequence (DNA): TGTGCCAGCAGTCCCGACCGAAACTATGGCTACACCTTC.

This rearrangement joins TRBV12-3 or TRBV12-4 to TRBJ1-2, with D uncertain. The CDR3 extends over 12 amino acids. Deletions cut 4 bases from V and 4 bases from J, with 7 bases between. CDR3 sequence (DNA): TGTGCCAGCAGTTCCCAGATCTATGGCTACACCTTC. This encodes CASSSQIYGYTF.

By frequency in the sample, this clonotype is large (0.1 to 1%). This rearrangement joins TRBV12-3 or TRBV12-4 to TRBJ1-2; D remains unclear. The CDR3 covers 14 residues. V lost 3 bases and J 2 bases, leaving 10 bases between the germline ends. DNA of the CDR3: TGTGCCAGCAGTTTGTCAGGTCAAAACTATGGCTACACCTTC. Translation gives CASSLSGQNYGYTF.

This clonotype ranks as large. The chain carries TRBV12-3 or TRBV12-4 and TRBJ1-2, with 7 positions matching TRBD1. The CDR3 consists of 15 residues. Unmatched junction bases numbered 9, after V lost 6 bases and J lost 2 bases. CDR3 protein: CASRDNLQGNYGYTF. In DNA form, the CDR3 reads TGTGCCAGCAGGGACAACCTACAGGGGAACTATGGCTACACCTTC.

V gene TRBV12-3 or TRBV12-4 combines with J gene TRBJ1-2; 7 nucleotides line up with TRBD1. V lost 8 bases and J lost 2; bases outside the gene matches: 8. The CDR3 has 14 residues. The CDR3 region has the DNA TGTGCCAGCCGCCAGGGGACAGAGAACTATGGCTACACCTTC. It yields the protein CASRQGTENYGYTF.

This clonotype is large by share. V and J are TRBV12-3 or TRBV12-4 and TRBJ1-2, with TRBD1 matching over 8 bases. The CDR3 has 13 residues. Unmatched junction bases numbered 5, after V lost 3 bases and J lost 8 bases. CDR3 nucleotide sequence: TGTGCCAGCAGTTTCAGACAGGGGAGAGGCTACACCTTC. It yields the protein CASSFRQGRGYTF.

By its share, this clonotype is large. The J gene is TRBJ1-2, the V gene TRBV12-3 or TRBV12-4; D unclear. V lost 2 bases and J lost 2, with 12 bases in between. The CDR3 extends over 15 amino acids. The CDR3 loop is CASSLYKTTNYGYTF. The DNA of the CDR3 is TGTGCCAGCAGTTTATACAAGACTACCAACTATGGCTACACCTTC.

By sample fraction, this clonotype is large (0.1 to 1%). This chain links TRBV12-3 or TRBV12-4 with TRBJ1-2, with TRBD1 as a possible D gene (5 bases). V lost 1 base to trimming and J lost 0 bases, with 6 bases between them. This CDR3 is 14 amino acids long. CDR3 sequence (DNA): TGTGCCAGCAGTTTAGTAGGGGCTAACTATGGCTACACCTTC. This sequence encodes CASSLVGANYGYTF.

The chain is built from TRBV12-3 or TRBV12-4 and TRBJ1-2, with 8 positions matching TRBD1. The CDR3 has 14 residues. Germline trimming cut 3 bases from V and 8 bases from J; bases unmatched to any gene: 8. CDR3 sequence reads: CASSFTGQGKGYTF. The CDR3, as DNA: TGTGCCAGCAGTTTTACTGGACAGGGCAAAGGCTACACCTTC.

By sample fraction, this clonotype is large. The V gene is TRBV12-3 or TRBV12-4, the J gene TRBJ1-2; D is unresolved. V was clipped by 3 bases and J by 4 bases, with 9 bases between them. The CDR3 loop spans 13 amino acids. This chain's CDR3 is CASSLHNGYGYTF. DNA for the CDR3: TGTGCCAGCAGTTTGCACAACGGCTATGGCTACACCTTC.

This clonotype was seen more than once but under ten times. The chain uses TRBV12-3 or TRBV12-4 and TRBJ1-2, with 7 positions matching TRBD1. The ends lost 7 bases at V and 8 bases at J; junction bases unmatched: 10. The CDR3 is 13 residues long. The CDR3 DNA reads TGTGCCAGCACCGAACAGGGGACAAGAGGCTACACCTTC. It is translated as CASTEQGTRGYTF.

This clonotype was counted between two and nine times. V is TRBV12-3 or TRBV12-4 and J is TRBJ1-2; D unresolved. This CDR3 region has 13 residues. The germline V and J ends were trimmed by 3 bases and 4 bases, with 9 bases remaining between them. The CDR3 nucleotides are TGTGCCAGCAGTTTGGGTCAGTTCTATGGCTACACCTTC. Translated: CASSLGQFYGYTF.

The rearrangement links TRBV12-3 or TRBV12-4 to TRBJ1-2; TRBD1 might be the D (6 bases). Trimming took 10 bases from V and 4 from J, leaving 16 bases between them. The CDR3 is 13 amino acids. CDR3 bases: TGTGCCACCGCAACAGGGAGTGGCTATGGCTACACCTTC. This encodes CATATGSGYGYTF.

This clonotype is judged large. The rearrangement joins TRBV12-3 or TRBV12-4 to TRBJ1-2; D call uncertain. The V end was cut by 0 bases, the J end by 4 bases, with 12 bases between. The CDR3 sequence is 15 residues long. The CDR3 nucleotides read TGTGCCAGCAGTTTAGCGAAGTGGCTTGGCTATGGCTACACCTTC. Protein: CASSLAKWLGYGYTF.

This clonotype is large by share. The V gene is TRBV12-3 or TRBV12-4, the J gene TRBJ1-2, with D possibly TRBD1 on 5 matching bases. There are 12 residues in the CDR3. Between the trimmed V and J ends, which lost 2 bases and 4 bases, there was a span of 5 bases. CDR3 region: CASSLRGYGYTF. The CDR3 bases are TGTGCCAGCAGTTTAAGGGGCTATGGCTACACCTTC.

This clonotype is large (0.1 to 1%) by share. V gene TRBV12-3 or TRBV12-4 combines with J gene TRBJ1-2; D may be TRBD1 (5 bases). There are 13 residues in the CDR3. V dropped 0 bases and J dropped 8 bases, with 10 bases sitting between them. The CDR3 DNA sequence: TGTGCCAGCAGTTTAGCGAGGGGATACGGCTACACCTTC. Its translation is CASSLARGYGYTF.

This clonotype is large in the sample. The CDR3 here is CASNPYRKRYGYTF. The CDR3 DNA follows: TGTGCCAGCAACCCGTACAGGAAGAGGTATGGCTACACCTTC. V gene TRBV12-3 or TRBV12-4 combines with J gene TRBJ1-2; TRBD1 might be the D (5 bases). The CDR3 runs 14 residues. V lost 7 bases and J 5 bases, leaving 17 bases between the germline ends.

This clonotype was found a few times. The rearrangement joins TRBV12-3 or TRBV12-4 to TRBJ1-2; D is uncertain. V lost 7 bases and J lost 1, with 10 bases in between. This CDR3 region has 13 residues. The DNA of the CDR3 is TGTGCCAGCACGGTCAGCCATAACTATGGCTACACCTTC. Protein product: CASTVSHNYGYTF.

By sample share, this clonotype is large (0.1 to 1%). The rearrangement uses TRBV12-3 or TRBV12-4 and TRBJ1-2; D call uncertain. The CDR3 has 16 amino acids. The germline V and J ends were trimmed by 7 bases and 3 bases, with 21 bases remaining between them. The DNA of the CDR3 is TGTGCCAGCACCATAACTGGGCCCAAGGCCTACTATGGCTACACCTTC. Encoded protein: CASTITGPKAYYGYTF.

By sample fraction, this clonotype is large. The chain links TRBV12-3 or TRBV12-4 to TRBJ1-2, with TRBD1 identical over 7 bases. The CDR3 has 14 amino acids. The junction had 6 bases not matched to a gene; V was cut back by 4 bases and J by 4 bases. DNA for the CDR3: TGTGCCAGCAGTTGGCTCGGGACAGTCTATGGCTACACCTTC. Its protein is CASSWLGTVYGYTF.

By sample fraction, this clonotype is medium-sized. The chain employs TRBV12-3 or TRBV12-4 and TRBJ1-2; D unclear. The V end was cut by 6 bases, the J end by 1 base, with 15 bases between. This CDR3 spans 15 amino acids. The DNA of the CDR3 is TGTGCCAGCAGCCAGCGACACCGGGATAACTATGGCTACACCTTC. Protein product: CASSQRHRDNYGYTF.

The chain joins TRBV12-3 or TRBV12-4 to TRBJ1-2; maybe TRBD1 (5 bases). V lost 5 bases to trimming and J lost 4 bases, with 14 bases between them. CDR3 size: 14 residues. CDR3 region: CASSVSGTVYGYTF. Here the CDR3 DNA reads TGTGCCAGCAGTGTTTCCGGGACGGTCTATGGCTACACCTTC.

By share, this clonotype ranks as large. The chain is built from TRBV12-3 or TRBV12-4 and TRBJ1-2; perhaps TRBD1 as D (5 bases). This CDR3 is built from 16 residues. Trimming took off 5 bases at V and 1 base at J, with 17 bases between the two ends. CDR3 in amino acids: CASSLTGTGVNYGYTF. The DNA of the CDR3 is TGTGCCAGCAGTCTTACCGGGACGGGAGTTAACTATGGCTACACCTTC.

By frequency in the sample, this clonotype is medium-sized. CDR3 sequence reads: CASSPTGSSNYGYTF. Written as DNA, the CDR3 is TGTGCCAGCAGTCCCACAGGTTCGTCTAACTATGGCTACACCTTC. The chain joins TRBV12-3 or TRBV12-4 to TRBJ1-2, with a tentative D call TRBD1 (5 bases). The V gene lost 5 bases and the J gene lost 0 bases, with 13 bases spanning the gap. The CDR3 is 15 residues long.

A single count supports this clonotype. V usage is TRBV12-3 or TRBV12-4 and J usage is TRBJ1-2; D possibly corresponds to TRBD1 (5 bases). V was trimmed by 6 bases and J by 3 bases, leaving 14 bases between them. The CDR3 runs to 14 residues. Here the CDR3 DNA reads TGTGCCAGCAGCGTTGACAGACAATACTATGGCTACACCTTC. Amino acid sequence: CASSVDRQYYGYTF.

This clonotype is categorized as large. This chain links TRBV12-3 or TRBV12-4 with TRBJ1-2, with D possibly being TRBD1 (5 bases). Trimming took off 2 bases at V and 7 bases at J, with 11 bases between the two ends. This CDR3 spans 13 amino acids. CDR3 DNA: TGTGCCAGCAGTTTATCCAGGGTCGCTGGCTACACCTTC. It specifies CASSLSRVAGYTF.

In its sample, this clonotype is large. One end of the junction does not line up with germline, which may come from a read error. The rearrangement links TRBV12-3 or TRBV12-4 to TRBJ1-2, with 9 positions matching TRBD1. CDR3 size: 16 residues. CDR3 in amino acids: CPSSFTPGQGGHGYTF. The CDR3 DNA reads TGTCCCAGCAGTTTCACTCCGGGACAGGGAGGCCATGGCTACACCTTC.

V gene TRBV12-3 or TRBV12-4 combines with J gene TRBJ1-2; D is uncertain. The CDR3 loop spans 12 amino acids. V gave up 7 bases and J gave up 5 bases, with 11 bases separating them. CDR3 in DNA: TGTGCCAGCACCGACTTAGAGTATGGCTACACCTTC. This codes for CASTDLEYGYTF.

A note on this clonotype: Possible read error: a much larger clone is one base away. The genes are TRBV12-3 or TRBV12-4 and TRBJ1-2, with TRBD1 matching over 7 bases. The CDR3 runs 15 residues. The CDR3 is CSSSPREGTVYGYTF. Here the CDR3 DNA reads TGTTCCAGCAGTCCCCGTGAGGGGACAGTCTATGGCTACACCTTC.

By share, this clonotype ranks as large. The chain recombines TRBV12-3 or TRBV12-4 with TRBJ1-2; TRBD1 matches at 7 bases. CDR3 length: 13 residues. After removal of 5 bases from V and 4 bases from J, the junction contained 4 bases not matched to a gene. The chain's CDR3 is CASSPDRAYGYTF. Here the CDR3 DNA reads TGTGCCAGCAGTCCCGACAGGGCCTATGGCTACACCTTC.

This clonotype is large. The DNA for the CDR3 is TGTGCCAGCAGTTTGAAAATTGGCTATGGCTACACCTTC. Its translation is CASSLKIGYGYTF. The gene calls are TRBV12-3 or TRBV12-4 and TRBJ1-2; unclear D gene. The CDR3 sequence is 13 residues long. V was clipped by 3 bases and J by 4 bases, with 9 bases between them.